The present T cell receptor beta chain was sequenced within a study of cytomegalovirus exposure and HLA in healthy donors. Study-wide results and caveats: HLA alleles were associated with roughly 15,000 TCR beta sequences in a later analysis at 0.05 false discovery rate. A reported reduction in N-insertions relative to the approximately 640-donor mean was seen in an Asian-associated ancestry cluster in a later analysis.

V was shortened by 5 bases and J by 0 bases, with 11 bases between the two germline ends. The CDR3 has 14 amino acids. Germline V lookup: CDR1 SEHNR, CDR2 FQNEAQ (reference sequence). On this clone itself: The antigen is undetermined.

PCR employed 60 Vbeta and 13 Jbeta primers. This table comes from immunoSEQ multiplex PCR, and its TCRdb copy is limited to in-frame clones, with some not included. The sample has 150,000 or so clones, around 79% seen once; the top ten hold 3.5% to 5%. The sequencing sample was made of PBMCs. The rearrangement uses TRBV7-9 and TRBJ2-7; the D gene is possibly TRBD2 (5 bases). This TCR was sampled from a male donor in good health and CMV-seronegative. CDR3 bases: TGTGCCAGCAGCCCTCCGGGGAGCTCCTACGAGCAGTACTTC. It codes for CASSPPGSSYEQYF. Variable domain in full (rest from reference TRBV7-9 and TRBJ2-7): DTGVSQNPRHKITKRGQNVTFRCDPISEHNRLYWYRQTLGQGPEFLTYFQNEAQLEKSRLLSDRFSAERPKGSFSTLEIQRTEQGDSAMYLCASSPPGSSYEQYFGPGTRLTVT.